These T cell receptor beta chains were read from a single sample in a study of blood T cell repertoires in COVID-19. Clones were sequenced by immunoSEQ multiplex PCR, and TCRdb holds only the in-frame ones, with some missing. This repertoire shows some 100,000 clones, over 65% found once; its top ten account for less than 5%. Specimen: peripheral blood. The receptors originated from a man between 65 and 80 years old with COVID-19, enrolled during active disease. Both conserved end residues are part of each CDR3. D genes are given only for firm matches. For some rows the clone size is stated as once, few or many, or as a class when expanded; others skip it.

>TRBV19|TRBD2|TRBJ2-5|few
TGTGCCAGTAGTATAGGACTAGCGGGCCTGACGCAAGAGACCCAGTACTTC
CASSIGLAGLTQETQYF
>TRBV4-1|NA|TRBJ2-2|NA
TGCGCCAGCAGCCGACAGGCCTACCACGCGAACACCGGGGAGCTGTTTTTT
CASSRQAYHANTGELFF
>TRBV30|NA|TRBJ2-2|NA
TGTGCCTGGAGTGAGGAGCTCACCGGGGAGCTGTTTTTT
CAWSEELTGELFF
>TRBV7-9|TRBD2|TRBJ2-7|NA
TGTGCCAGCAGTTATCCCATTGGCGGGAGCTCCTACGAGCAGTACTTC
CASSYPIGGSSYEQYF
>TRBV11-2|NA|TRBJ1-1|NA
TGTGCCAGCAGGGAGGACGTGAACACTGAAGCTTTCTTT
CASREDVNTEAFF
>TRBV10-3|NA|TRBJ2-1|NA
TGTGCCATCAGATATAGCTCCTACAATGAGCAGTTCTTC
CAIRYSSYNEQFF
>TRBV7-9|TRBD2|TRBJ2-5|once
TGTGCCAGCAGTCCGGGACTAGCGGGAGAGACCCAGTACTTC
CASSPGLAGETQYF
>TRBV7-2|TRBD1|TRBJ2-5|NA
TGTGCCAGCAGCATCGGACAGGGCGGGTACCAAGAGACCCAGTACTTC
CASSIGQGGYQETQYF
>TRBV5-1|TRBD1|TRBJ2-5|once
TGCGCCAGCAGCTTGGGGACAGGGGAAGAGACCCAGTACTTC
CASSLGTGEETQYF
>TRBV28|NA|TRBJ1-5|NA
TGTGCCAGCAGTCCCCGGACGGGGTGGAGCAATCAGCCCCAGCATTTT
CASSPRTGWSNQPQHF